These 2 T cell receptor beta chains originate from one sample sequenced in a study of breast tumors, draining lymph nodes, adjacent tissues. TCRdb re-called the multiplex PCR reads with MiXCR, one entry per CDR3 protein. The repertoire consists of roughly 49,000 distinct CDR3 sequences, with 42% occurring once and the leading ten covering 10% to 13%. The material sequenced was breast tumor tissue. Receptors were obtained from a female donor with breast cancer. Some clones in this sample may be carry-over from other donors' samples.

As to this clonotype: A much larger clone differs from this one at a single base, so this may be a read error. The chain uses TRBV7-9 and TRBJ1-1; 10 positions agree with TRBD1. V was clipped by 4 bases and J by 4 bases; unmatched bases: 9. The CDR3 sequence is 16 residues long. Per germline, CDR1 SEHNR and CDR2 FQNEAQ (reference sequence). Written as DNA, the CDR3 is TGTGCCAGCAGCTCAGGCCGGGACAGGGGAGTCACTGAAGCTTTCTTT. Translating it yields CASSSGRDRGVTEAFF.

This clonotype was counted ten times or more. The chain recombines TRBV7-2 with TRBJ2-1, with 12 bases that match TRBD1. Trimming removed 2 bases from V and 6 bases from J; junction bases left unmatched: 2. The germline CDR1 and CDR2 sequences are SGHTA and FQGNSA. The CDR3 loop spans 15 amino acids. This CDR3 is CASSLPGQGANEQFF. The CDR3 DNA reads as TGTGCCAGCAGCTTACCGGGACAGGGGGCCAATGAGCAGTTCTTC. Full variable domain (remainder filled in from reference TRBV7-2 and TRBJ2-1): GAGVSQSPSNKVTEKGKDVELRCDPISGHTALYWYRQSLGQGLEFLIYFQGNSAPDKSGLPSDRFSAERTGGSVSTLTIQRTQQEDSAVYLCASSLPGQGANEQFFGPGTRLTVL.